This T cell receptor beta chain was sequenced for a study of blood T cell repertoires in COVID-19. About the study: Specimens from acute and convalescent COVID-19 originated in the United States, Italy and Spain. The cDNA or gDNA used as material had been derived from T cells, B-cell-depleted T cells, or PBMCs.

This clone came up once. Followed longitudinally, the Seattle patients had been enrolled during active infection. After removal of 2 bases from V and 7 bases from J, the junction contained 7 bases not matched to a gene. The germline V gene encodes CDR1 SNHLY and CDR2 FYNNEI. This CDR3 has 15 amino acids. Study processing details: Reference gene primer amplification in the assay estimated nucleated cell counts. Clones were sequenced by immunoSEQ multiplex PCR, and TCRdb holds only the in-frame ones, with some missing. Clone size and V and J calls were adopted from that table, with D and trimming inferred from the DNA. The table has 150,000 or so clones, 75% to 90% seen once.

Sequenced: peripheral blood. V gene TRBV2 combines with J gene TRBJ2-7; 11 bases are a match to TRBD1. The origin of this receptor is a man aged 55 to 70 with COVID-19, enrolled during active disease. DNA of the CDR3: TGTGCCAGCAGTGAACCGGGACAGGGGGGTAGTGAGCAGTACTTC. It is translated as CASSEPGQGGSEQYF.